These T cell receptor beta chains were read from a single sample in a study of cytomegalovirus exposure and HLA in healthy donors. The assay was immunoSEQ multiplex PCR, and TCRdb's table has in-frame clones only and misses some. The table includes over 150,000 clones, around 79% detected once. The source material was PBMCs. All receptors come from a man aged 30 to 39 in good health and CMV-seropositive. Each CDR3 is given with its conserved first and last residue. A D gene is named only where the DNA matches it firmly. Rows give clone size only sometimes, using once, few, many, or a class for an expanded clone.

>.|TRBV28|.|TRBJ1-2
CASRVPTGDLYGYTF
TGTGCCAGCAGAGTCCCGACAGGTGACCTTTATGGCTACACCTTC
>.|TRBV2|.|TRBJ2-5
CASSESGERWETQYF
TGTGCCAGCAGTGAGTCGGGGGAGCGTTGGGAGACCCAGTACTTC
>.|TRBV7-9|TRBD1|TRBJ1-4
CASSRDRGFATNEKLFF
TGTGCCAGCAGCCGGGACAGGGGCTTTGCAACTAATGAAAAACTGTTTTTT
>.|TRBV29-1|.|TRBJ2-3
CSVGTRYTDTQYF
TGCAGCGTTGGCACCAGGTACACAGATACGCAGTATTTT
>few|TRBV29-1|TRBD1|TRBJ1-1
CSVGDRGLNEAFF
TGCAGCGTTGGGGACAGGGGGCTTAATGAAGCTTTCTTT
>.|TRBV7-9|TRBD1|TRBJ1-1
CASSLSGQGATEAFF
TGTGCCAGCAGCTTATCAGGACAGGGCGCGACTGAAGCTTTCTTT
>.|TRBV18|.|TRBJ1-3
CASSPPDRGNTIYF
TGTGCCAGCTCACCACCCGACAGGGGAAACACCATATATTTT
>.|TRBV27|TRBD2|TRBJ2-5
CASSSLAAQETQYF
TGTGCCAGCAGTTCACTAGCGGCCCAAGAGACCCAGTACTTC
>.|TRBV7-3|TRBD2|TRBJ2-1
CASSSSGTSINEQFF
TGTGCCAGCAGCTCCTCCGGGACTAGTATCAATGAGCAGTTCTTC
>.|TRBV7-2|TRBD2|TRBJ2-7
CASSLVVLAGGYEQYF
TGTGCCAGCAGCTTAGTCGTGCTAGCGGGAGGGTACGAGCAGTACTTC
>few|TRBV6-5|.|TRBJ2-7
CASSYTQPPGRYEQYF
TGTGCCAGCAGTTACACCCAACCCCCGGGGAGGTACGAGCAGTACTTC
>few|TRBV29-1|TRBD1|TRBJ1-1
CSVRDRVTEAFF
TGCAGCGTTCGGGACAGGGTAACTGAAGCTTTCTTT
>.|TRBV18|TRBD1|TRBJ2-7
CASSPLPGQGYTYEQYF
TGTGCCAGCTCACCCTTGCCGGGACAGGGTTATACCTACGAGCAGTACTTC
>few|TRBV19|.|TRBJ2-5
CASSIEAGNGLGQETQYF
TGTGCCAGTAGTATAGAGGCCGGGAATGGCCTGGGTCAAGAGACCCAGTACTTC
>.|TRBV2|TRBD1|TRBJ2-7
CASSEALSRGQHEQYF
TGTGCCAGCAGTGAAGCGCTTAGCAGGGGGCAACACGAGCAGTACTTC
>.|TRBV10-2|.|TRBJ1-5
CASSAVWQGNSNQPQHF
TGCGCCAGCAGTGCGGTTTGGCAGGGAAATAGCAATCAGCCCCAGCATTTT
>few|TRBV7-2|.|TRBJ1-6
CASSPRSPYSGSPLHF
TGTGCCAGCAGCCCTAGATCCCCCTATTCGGGTTCACCCCTCCACTTT
>.|TRBV5-1|TRBD2|TRBJ2-1
CASRPMAGGSYEQFF
TGCGCCAGCCGACCGATGGCTGGCGGGAGCTATGAGCAGTTCTTC
>.|TRBV5-4|.|TRBJ2-3
CASTSGVGGRRGTDTQYF
TGTGCCAGCACCTCGGGTGTCGGGGGACGCAGAGGCACAGATACGCAGTATTTT
>.|TRBV5-6|TRBD1|TRBJ1-2
CASSWGWDSAYTF
TGTGCCAGCAGCTGGGGTTGGGACAGCGCCTACACCTTC
>.|TRBV27|TRBD1|TRBJ1-1
CASSFLGQGLPFEAFF
TGTGCCAGCAGTTTCCTCGGACAGGGGTTGCCTTTTGAAGCTTTCTTT
>.|TRBV30|.|TRBJ2-7
CACDSAPNEQYF
TGTGCCTGCGATAGTGCCCCCAACGAGCAGTACTTC
>few|TRBV7-9|.|TRBJ2-2
CASGRQRDTGELFF
TGTGCCAGCGGGAGGCAGCGGGACACCGGGGAGCTGTTTTTT
>.|TRBV6-1|TRBD1|TRBJ2-7
CASSIQGDATYEQYF
TGTGCCAGCAGTATACAGGGGGATGCGACCTACGAGCAGTACTTC
>.|TRBV18|TRBD1|TRBJ2-1
CASSPRPGQRNEQFF
TGTGCCAGCTCACCCAGACCGGGACAGCGCAATGAGCAGTTCTTC
>.|TRBV5-8|.|TRBJ1-4
CASSPDWASTNEKLFF
TGTGCCAGCAGCCCAGATTGGGCGTCAACTAATGAAAAACTGTTTTTT
>.|TRBV2|TRBD1|TRBJ1-2
CASSEDRVGGYTF
TGTGCCAGCAGTGAGGACAGGGTGGGTGGCTACACCTTC
>many|TRBV5-4|TRBD2|TRBJ2-7
CASSLLGGGKYF
TGTGCCAGCAGCTTGCTTGGCGGGGGGAAGTACTTC
>.|TRBV11-2|TRBD2|TRBJ2-6
CASSGRGGANVLTF
TGTGCCAGCTCTGGGAGGGGTGGGGCCAACGTCCTGACTTTC
>few|TRBV4-3|TRBD1|TRBJ2-1
CASREGLRQGYNEQFF
TGCGCCAGCAGAGAAGGGTTGAGACAGGGATACAATGAGCAGTTCTTC
>.|TRBV7-9|.|TRBJ2-3
CASNSPPTGETDTQYF
TGTGCCAGCAACTCCCCCCCGACGGGAGAAACAGATACGCAGTATTTT
>.|TRBV7-7|.|TRBJ2-1
CASSPTEAGFNEQFF
TGTGCTAGCAGTCCTACCGAAGCCGGGTTCAATGAGCAGTTCTTC
>once|TRBV5-1|TRBD1|TRBJ2-5
CASSLGQGETQYF
TGCGCCAGCAGCCTTGGACAGGGGGAGACCCAGTACTTC
>.|TRBV12-5|TRBD2|TRBJ2-2
CASGPTGGRATGELFF
TGTGCTAGTGGTCCCACAGGCGGGAGGGCCACCGGGGAGCTGTTTTTT
>.|TRBV5-1|TRBD2|TRBJ2-7
CASSLAVGGAYEQYF
TGCGCCAGCAGCTTGGCAGTCGGGGGGGCTTACGAGCAGTACTTC
>once|TRBV6-1|.|TRBJ2-5
CASTSTGTSVETQYF
TGTGCCAGCACTAGTACCGGGACATCGGTGGAGACCCAGTACTTC
>.|TRBV19|TRBD1|TRBJ1-1
CASRDPGQGASKTFF
TGTGCCAGTAGGGATCCGGGACAGGGGGCGAGTAAAACTTTCTTT
>.|TRBV6-6|.|TRBJ1-4
CATADRANEKLFF
TGTGCCACCGCGGACAGAGCTAATGAAAAACTGTTTTTT
>.|TRBV7-3|.|TRBJ2-6
CASSPGSGANVLTF
TGTGCCAGCAGCCCAGGTTCTGGGGCCAACGTCCTGACTTTC
>.|TRBV11-1|.|TRBJ2-1
CASRDGEYNEQFF
TGTGCCAGCAGGGACGGGGAGTACAATGAGCAGTTCTTC